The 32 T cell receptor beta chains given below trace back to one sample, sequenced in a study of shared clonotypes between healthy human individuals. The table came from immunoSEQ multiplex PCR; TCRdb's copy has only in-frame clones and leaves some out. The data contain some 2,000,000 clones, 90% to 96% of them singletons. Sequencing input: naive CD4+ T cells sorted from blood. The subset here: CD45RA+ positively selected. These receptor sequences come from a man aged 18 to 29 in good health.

CDR3 protein: CASSLGRWSYEQYF. DNA of the CDR3: TGTGCCAGCAGCTTGGGTAGGTGGTCCTACGAGCAGTACTTC. V and J are TRBV13 and TRBJ2-7; no clear D. Germline loops: CDR1 PRHDT, CDR2 FYEKMQ (reference sequence). This CDR3 has 14 amino acids. V was shortened by 3 bases and J by 1 base, with 10 bases between the two germline ends.

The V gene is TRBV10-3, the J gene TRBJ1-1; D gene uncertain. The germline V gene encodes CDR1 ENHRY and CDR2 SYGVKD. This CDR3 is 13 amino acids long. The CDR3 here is CVSRWLTNTEAFF. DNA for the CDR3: TGTGTTTCACGATGGCTAACGAACACTGAAGCTTTCTTT.

CDR3 protein: CASSGQRYQPQHF. The CDR3, as DNA: TGTGCCAGCAGTGGACAGAGATATCAGCCCCAGCATTTT. This chain joins TRBV2 and TRBJ1-5; tentatively, D is TRBD1 (5 bases). This CDR3 region has 13 residues. Trimming pared 4 bases from V and 5 bases from J, leaving 9 bases between. Per the germline V gene, CDR1 is SNHLY and CDR2 is FYNNEI.

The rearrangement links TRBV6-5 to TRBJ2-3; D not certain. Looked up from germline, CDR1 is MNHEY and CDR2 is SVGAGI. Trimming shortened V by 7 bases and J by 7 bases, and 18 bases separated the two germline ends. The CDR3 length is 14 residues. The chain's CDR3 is CASTSRLSSHTQYF. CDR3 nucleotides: TGTGCCAGCACCTCCCGTTTAAGTTCTCATACGCAGTATTTT.

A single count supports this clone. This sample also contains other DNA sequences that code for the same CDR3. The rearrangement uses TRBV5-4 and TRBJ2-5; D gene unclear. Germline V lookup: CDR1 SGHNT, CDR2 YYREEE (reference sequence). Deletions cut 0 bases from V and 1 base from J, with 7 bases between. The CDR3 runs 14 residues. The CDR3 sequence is CASSLGAIQETQYF. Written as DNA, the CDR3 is TGTGCCAGCAGCTTGGGGGCTATCCAAGAGACCCAGTACTTC.

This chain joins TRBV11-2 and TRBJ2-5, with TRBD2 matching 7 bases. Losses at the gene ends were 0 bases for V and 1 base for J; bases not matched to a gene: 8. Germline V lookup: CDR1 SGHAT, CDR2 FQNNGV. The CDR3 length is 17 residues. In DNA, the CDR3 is TGTGCCAGCAGCTTAGATCTGGGTAGCGGGCGCCAAGAGACCCAGTACTTC. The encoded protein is CASSLDLGSGRQETQYF.

Written as DNA, the CDR3 is TGTGCCAGCGGGCGAGAGGAGGTGAACACTGAAGCTTTCTTT. Its translation is CASGREEVNTEAFF. The chain combines TRBV2 with TRBJ1-1; no clear D gene. Germline values: CDR1 SNHLY, CDR2 FYNNEI. Trimming left V 8 bases short and J 0 bases short, with 13 bases between. This CDR3 region has 14 residues.

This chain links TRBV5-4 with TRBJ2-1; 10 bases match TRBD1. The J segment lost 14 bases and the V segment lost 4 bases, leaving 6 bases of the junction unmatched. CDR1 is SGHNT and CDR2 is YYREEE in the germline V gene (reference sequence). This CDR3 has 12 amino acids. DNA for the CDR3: TGTGCCAGCAGCAGCACCGGGACAGGGGAGTTCTTC. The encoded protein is CASSSTGTGEFF.

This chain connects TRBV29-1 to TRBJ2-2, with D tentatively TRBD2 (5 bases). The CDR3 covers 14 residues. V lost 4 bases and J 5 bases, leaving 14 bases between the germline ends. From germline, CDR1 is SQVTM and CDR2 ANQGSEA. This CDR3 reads CSVVGSGGTGELFF. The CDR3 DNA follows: TGCAGCGTTGTGGGGTCCGGCGGGACCGGGGAGCTGTTTTTT.

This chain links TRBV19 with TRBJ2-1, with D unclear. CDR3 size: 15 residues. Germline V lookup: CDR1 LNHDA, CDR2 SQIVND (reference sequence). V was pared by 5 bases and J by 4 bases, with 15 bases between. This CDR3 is CASSHRRDTYNEQFF. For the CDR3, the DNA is TGTGCCAGTAGTCATCGGAGAGACACTTACAATGAGCAGTTCTTC.

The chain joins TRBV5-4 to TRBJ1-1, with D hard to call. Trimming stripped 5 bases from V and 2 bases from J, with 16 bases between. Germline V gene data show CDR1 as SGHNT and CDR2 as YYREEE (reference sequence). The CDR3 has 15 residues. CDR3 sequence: CASSFLDRVNTEAFF. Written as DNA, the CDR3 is TGTGCCAGCAGTTTCCTCGACCGGGTTAACACTGAAGCTTTCTTT.

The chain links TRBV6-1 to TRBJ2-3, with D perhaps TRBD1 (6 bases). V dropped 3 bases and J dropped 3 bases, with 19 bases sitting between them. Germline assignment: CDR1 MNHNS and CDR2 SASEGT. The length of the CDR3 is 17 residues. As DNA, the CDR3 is TGTGCCAGCAGTGAGGGGGCAGGGCTGCGTGGAACAGATACGCAGTATTTT. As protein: CASSEGAGLRGTDTQYF.

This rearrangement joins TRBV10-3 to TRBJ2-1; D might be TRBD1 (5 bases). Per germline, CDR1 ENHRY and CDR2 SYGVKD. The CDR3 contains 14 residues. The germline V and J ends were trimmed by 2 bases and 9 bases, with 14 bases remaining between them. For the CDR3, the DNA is TGTGCCATCAGTGAGGCTTTAGGGGCTAGTGAGCAGTTCTTC. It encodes CAISEALGASEQFF.

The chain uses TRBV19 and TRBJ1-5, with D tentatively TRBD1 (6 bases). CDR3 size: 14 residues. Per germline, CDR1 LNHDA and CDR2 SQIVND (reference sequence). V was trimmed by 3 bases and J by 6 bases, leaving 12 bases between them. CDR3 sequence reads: CASSIPGGTQPQHF. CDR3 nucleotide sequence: TGTGCCAGTAGTATTCCGGGGGGCACTCAGCCCCAGCATTTT.

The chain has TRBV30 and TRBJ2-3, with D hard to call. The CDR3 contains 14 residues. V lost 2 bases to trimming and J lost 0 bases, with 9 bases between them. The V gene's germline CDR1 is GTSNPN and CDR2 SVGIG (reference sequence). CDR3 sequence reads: CAWSSARSTDTQYF. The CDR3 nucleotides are TGTGCCTGGAGTTCGGCCAGAAGCACAGATACGCAGTATTTT.

The CDR3 sequence: CASSIHREVKLFF. CDR3 bases: TGTGCCAGTAGTATACATCGAGAGGTAAAACTGTTTTTT. The chain uses TRBV19 and TRBJ1-4; D uncertain. Trimming pared 2 bases from V and 10 bases from J, leaving 11 bases between. Germline CDR1 LNHDA, CDR2 SQIVND (reference sequence). The CDR3 extends over 13 amino acids. Filled out from reference TRBV19 and TRBJ1-4, the complete variable domain reads DGGITQSPKYLFRKEGQNVTLSCEQNLNHDAMYWYRQDPGQGLRLIYYSQIVNDFQKGDIAEGYSVSREKKESFPLTVTSAQKNPTAFYLCASSIHREVKLFFGSGTQLSVL.

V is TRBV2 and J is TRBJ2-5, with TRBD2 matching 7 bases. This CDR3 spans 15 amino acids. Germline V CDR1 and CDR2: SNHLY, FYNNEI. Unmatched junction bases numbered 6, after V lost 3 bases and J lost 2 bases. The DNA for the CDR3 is TGTGCCAGCAGTGATCAGGGACTACATCAAGAGACCCAGTACTTC. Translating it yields CASSDQGLHQETQYF.

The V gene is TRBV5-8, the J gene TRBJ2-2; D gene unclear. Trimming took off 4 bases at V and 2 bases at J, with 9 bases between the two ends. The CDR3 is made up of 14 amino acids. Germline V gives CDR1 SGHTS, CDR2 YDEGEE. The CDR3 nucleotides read TGTGCCAGCAGCCCCGGGCTTAACACCGGGGAGCTGTTTTTT. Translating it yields CASSPGLNTGELFF. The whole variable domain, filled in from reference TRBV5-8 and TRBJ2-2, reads EAGVTQSPTHLIKTRGQQATLRCSPISGHTSVYWYQQALGLGLQFLLWYDEGEERNRGNFPPRFSGRQFPNYSSELNVNALELEDSALYLCASSPGLNTGELFFGEGSRLTVL.

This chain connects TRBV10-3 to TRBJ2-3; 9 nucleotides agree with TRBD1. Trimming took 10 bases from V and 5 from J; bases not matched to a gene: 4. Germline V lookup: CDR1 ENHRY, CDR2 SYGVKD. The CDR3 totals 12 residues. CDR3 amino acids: CATGQGIDTQYF. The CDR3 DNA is TGTGCCACCGGACAGGGGATAGATACGCAGTATTTT.

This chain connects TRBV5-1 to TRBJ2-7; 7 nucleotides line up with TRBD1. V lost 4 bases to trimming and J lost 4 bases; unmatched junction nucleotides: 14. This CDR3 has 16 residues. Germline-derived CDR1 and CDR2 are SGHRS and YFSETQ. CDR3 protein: CASSTGTGAKGYEQYF. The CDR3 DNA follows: TGCGCCAGCAGCACTGGAACAGGGGCTAAGGGGTACGAGCAGTACTTC.

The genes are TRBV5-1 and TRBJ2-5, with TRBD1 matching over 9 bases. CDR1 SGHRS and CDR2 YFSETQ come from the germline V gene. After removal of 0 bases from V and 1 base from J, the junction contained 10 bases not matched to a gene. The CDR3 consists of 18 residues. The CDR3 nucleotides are TGCGCCAGCAGCTTGGAACGGGGCCGGGACAGGGTCCAAGAGACCCAGTACTTC. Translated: CASSLERGRDRVQETQYF. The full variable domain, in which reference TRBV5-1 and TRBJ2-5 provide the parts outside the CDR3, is KAGVTQTPRYLIKTRGQQVTLSCSPISGHRSVSWYQQTPGQGLQFLFEYFSETQRNKGNFPGRFSGRQFSNSRSEMNVSTLELGDSALYLCASSLERGRDRVQETQYFGPGTRLLVL.

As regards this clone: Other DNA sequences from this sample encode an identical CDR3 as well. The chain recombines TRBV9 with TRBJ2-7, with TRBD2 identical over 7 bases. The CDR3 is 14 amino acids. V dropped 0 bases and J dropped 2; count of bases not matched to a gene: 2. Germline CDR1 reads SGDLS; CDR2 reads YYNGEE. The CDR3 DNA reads TGTGCCAGCAGCGTAGAAGCGGGGACCTACGAGCAGTACTTC. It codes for CASSVEAGTYEQYF.

The CDR3 sequence is CASSLRTGADYNEQFF. For the CDR3, the DNA is TGTGCCAGCAGCTTGAGGACAGGGGCGGATTACAATGAGCAGTTCTTC. This chain uses TRBV7-9 with TRBJ2-1; the match to TRBD1 covers 9 bases. Germline V gene sequence: CDR1 SEHNR, CDR2 FQNEAQ (reference sequence). The CDR3 is made up of 16 amino acids. The ends lost 3 bases at V and 4 bases at J; junction bases unmatched: 7.

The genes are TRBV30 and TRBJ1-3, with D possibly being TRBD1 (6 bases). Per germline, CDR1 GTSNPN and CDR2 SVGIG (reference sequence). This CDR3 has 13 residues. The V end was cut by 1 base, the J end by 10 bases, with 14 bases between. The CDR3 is CAWSDQGLGTIYF. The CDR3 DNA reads TGTGCCTGGAGTGACCAGGGGCTGGGAACCATATATTTT.

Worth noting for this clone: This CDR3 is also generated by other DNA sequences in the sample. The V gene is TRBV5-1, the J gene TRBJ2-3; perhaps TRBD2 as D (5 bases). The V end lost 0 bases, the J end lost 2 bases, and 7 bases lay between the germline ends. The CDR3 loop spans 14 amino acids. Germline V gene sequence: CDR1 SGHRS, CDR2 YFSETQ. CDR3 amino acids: CASSLAGNTDTQYF. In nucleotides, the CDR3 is TGCGCCAGCAGCTTGGCGGGGAACACAGATACGCAGTATTTT.

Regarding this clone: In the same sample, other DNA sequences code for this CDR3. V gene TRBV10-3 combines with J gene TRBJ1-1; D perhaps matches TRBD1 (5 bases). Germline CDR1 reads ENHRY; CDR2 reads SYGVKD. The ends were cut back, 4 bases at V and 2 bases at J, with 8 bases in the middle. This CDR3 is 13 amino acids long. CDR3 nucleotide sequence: TGTGCCATCAGTGGGGGGGGAAACACTGAAGCTTTCTTT. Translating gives CAISGGGNTEAFF.

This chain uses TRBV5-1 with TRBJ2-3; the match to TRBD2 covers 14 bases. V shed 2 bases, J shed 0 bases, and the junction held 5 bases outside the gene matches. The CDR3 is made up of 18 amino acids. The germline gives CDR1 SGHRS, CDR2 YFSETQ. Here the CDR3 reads CASSFGTSGGRSTDTQYF. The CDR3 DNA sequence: TGCGCCAGCAGCTTCGGGACTAGCGGGGGCCGTAGCACAGATACGCAGTATTTT. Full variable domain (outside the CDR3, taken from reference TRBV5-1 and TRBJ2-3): KAGVTQTPRYLIKTRGQQVTLSCSPISGHRSVSWYQQTPGQGLQFLFEYFSETQRNKGNFPGRFSGRQFSNSRSEMNVSTLELGDSALYLCASSFGTSGGRSTDTQYFGPGTRLTVL.

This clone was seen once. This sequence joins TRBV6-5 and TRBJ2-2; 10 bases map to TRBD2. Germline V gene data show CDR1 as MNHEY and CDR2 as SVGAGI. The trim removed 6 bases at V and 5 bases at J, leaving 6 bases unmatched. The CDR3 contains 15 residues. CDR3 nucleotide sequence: TGTGCCAGCAGCCGCGGACTAGCGGCGACCGGGGAGCTGTTTTTT. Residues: CASSRGLAATGELFF.

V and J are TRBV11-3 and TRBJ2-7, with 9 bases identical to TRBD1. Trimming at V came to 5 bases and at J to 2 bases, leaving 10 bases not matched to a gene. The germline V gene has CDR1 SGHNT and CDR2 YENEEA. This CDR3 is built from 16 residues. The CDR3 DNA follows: TGTGCCAGCAGCCCAGGGGCGGGACAGGGCGCCTACGAGCAGTACTTC. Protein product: CASSPGAGQGAYEQYF.

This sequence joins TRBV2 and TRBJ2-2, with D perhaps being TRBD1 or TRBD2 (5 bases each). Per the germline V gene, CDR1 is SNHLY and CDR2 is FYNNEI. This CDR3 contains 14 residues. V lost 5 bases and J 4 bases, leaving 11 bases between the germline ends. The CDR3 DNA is TGTGCCAGCAGTTCCGGGGCTGTCACCGGGGAGCTGTTTTTT. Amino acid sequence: CASSSGAVTGELFF.

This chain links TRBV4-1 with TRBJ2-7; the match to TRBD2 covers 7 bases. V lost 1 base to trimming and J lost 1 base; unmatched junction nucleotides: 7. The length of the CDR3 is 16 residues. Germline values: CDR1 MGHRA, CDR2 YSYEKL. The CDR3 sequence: CASSQVAGAESYEQYF. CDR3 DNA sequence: TGCGCCAGCAGCCAAGTTGCGGGAGCTGAGTCCTACGAGCAGTACTTC.

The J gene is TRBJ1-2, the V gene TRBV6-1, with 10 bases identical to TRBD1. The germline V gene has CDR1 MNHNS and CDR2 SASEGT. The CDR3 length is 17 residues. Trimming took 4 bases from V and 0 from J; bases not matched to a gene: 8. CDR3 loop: CASSGTGGPPSNYGYTF. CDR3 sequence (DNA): TGTGCCAGCAGTGGGACAGGGGGTCCTCCTTCTAACTATGGCTACACCTTC.